This T cell receptor beta chain was identified during a study of OX40 agonist ivuxolimab in advanced cancers. Using immunoSEQ multiplex PCR, the repertoire was profiled, and TCRdb retains in-frame clones only, with some absent. The sample yields 65,000 to 85,000 clones, about 93% seen once. V dropped 4 bases and J dropped 6 bases, with 23 bases sitting between them. Per germline, CDR1 MDHEN and CDR2 SYDVKM. The CDR3 contains 17 residues. The specimen was CD4+ or CD8+ T cells sorted from blood, collected in a trial of the OX40 agonist ivuxolimab. This chain uses TRBV28 with TRBJ2-3, with a tentative D call TRBD2 (6 bases). The receptor's source is an adult with an advanced solid tumor such as melanoma, head and neck, liver or kidney cancer. CDR3 residues: CASSSKTRGTPEDTQYF. CDR3 DNA sequence: TGTGCCAGCAGTTCGAAGACTCGCGGGACTCCAGAGGATACGCAGTATTTT.